Below are 8 T cell receptor beta chains sequenced from a single sample in a study of cytomegalovirus exposure and HLA in healthy donors. The PCR made use of 60 Vbeta and 13 Jbeta primers. Generated by immunoSEQ multiplex PCR, the TCRdb table keeps only in-frame clones and is missing some. The sample holds some 170,000 clones, roughly two thirds seen once. The sample was PBMCs. These receptors came from a woman aged 30 to 39 in good health and CMV-seronegative.

V usage is TRBV29-1 and J usage is TRBJ2-5; 8 bases match TRBD1. Germline V gene lookup returns CDR1 SQVTM and CDR2 ANQGSEA. V shed 0 bases and J 4 bases; nucleotides not matched to a gene: 7. This CDR3 region has 15 residues. The CDR3 protein is CSVEDFRGHRETQYF. The CDR3 region has the DNA TGCAGCGTTGAAGATTTCAGGGGGCATCGAGAGACCCAGTACTTC. Full variable domain (remainder filled in from reference TRBV29-1 and TRBJ2-5): SAVISQKPSRDICQRGTSLTIQCQVDSQVTMMFWYRQQPGQSLTLIATANQGSEATYESGFVIDKFPISRPNLTFSTLTVSNMSPEDSSIYLCSVEDFRGHRETQYFGPGTRLLVL.

The chain uses TRBV28 and TRBJ1-2; D is ambiguous. Trimming took 2 bases from V and 1 from J, leaving 11 bases between them. Germline V gene sequence: CDR1 MDHEN, CDR2 SYDVKM. CDR3 length: 15 amino acids. The CDR3 region has the DNA TGTGCCAGCAGTTTAATGGCAGGTTATAACTATGGCTACACCTTC. Translating gives CASSLMAGYNYGYTF.

The V and J genes are TRBV7-2 and TRBJ2-2, with D perhaps matching TRBD2 (6 bases). This CDR3 is built from 14 residues. CDR1 SGHTA and CDR2 FQGNSA come from the germline V gene. V was trimmed by 5 bases and J by 6 bases, leaving 13 bases between them. The CDR3 reads CASSRGLTPGELFF. As DNA, the CDR3 is TGTGCCAGCAGCCGGGGACTCACCCCCGGGGAGCTGTTTTTT.

The chain recombines TRBV9 with TRBJ1-6; the D gene is possibly TRBD1 (5 bases). CDR3 size: 14 residues. The germline V and J ends were trimmed by 0 bases and 8 bases, with 9 bases remaining between them. The germline gives CDR1 SGDLS, CDR2 YYNGEE. CDR3 DNA sequence: TGTGCCAGCAGCGTAGTCAGGGCTTATTCACCCCTCCACTTT. Amino acids: CASSVVRAYSPLHF. Full variable domain (outside the CDR3, taken from reference TRBV9 and TRBJ1-6): DSGVTQTPKHLITATGQRVTLRCSPRSGDLSVYWYQQSLDQGLQFLIQYYNGEERAKGNILERFSAQQFPDLHSELNLSSLELGDSALYFCASSVVRAYSPLHFGNGTRLTVT.

The V call is TRBV7-2, the J call TRBJ1-2; no definite D call. The germline V and J ends were trimmed by 7 bases and 5 bases, with 20 bases remaining between them. The germline V gene has CDR1 SGHTA and CDR2 FQGNSA. The CDR3 covers 15 residues. The CDR3, as DNA: TGTGCCAGCAACCTGAATCGTGGAGGAGGTTATGGCTACACCTTC. This encodes CASNLNRGGGYGYTF. The whole variable domain, remainder taken from reference TRBV7-2 and TRBJ1-2, is GAGVSQSPSNKVTEKGKDVELRCDPISGHTALYWYRQSLGQGLEFLIYFQGNSAPDKSGLPSDRFSAERTGGSVSTLTIQRTQQEDSAVYLCASNLNRGGGYGYTFGSGTRLTVV.

J is TRBJ2-2 and V is TRBV18; maybe TRBD2 (5 bases). Trimming left V 3 bases short and J 1 base short, with 15 bases between. The CDR3 loop spans 17 amino acids. Germline V lookup: CDR1 KGHSH, CDR2 LQKENI. The CDR3, as DNA: TGTGCCAGCTCACCGAGGGTGAGGCAGGAGAACACCGGGGAGCTGTTTTTT. This codes for CASSPRVRQENTGELFF.

The CDR3 DNA reads TGTGCCAGCAGTTTATTTGCGGGTACCTCCTACAATGAGCAGTTCTTC. This codes for CASSLFAGTSYNEQFF. The rearrangement joins TRBV27 to TRBJ2-1; D may be TRBD2 (5 bases). CDR3 length equals 16 residues. Germline V lookup: CDR1 MNHEY, CDR2 SMNVEV (reference sequence). V was pared by 1 base and J by 0 bases, with 10 bases between.

V and J are TRBV19 and TRBJ2-2, with TRBD2 as a possible D gene (5 bases). CDR1 is LNHDA, CDR2 SQIVND, per germline (reference sequence). Trimming shortened V by 3 bases and J by 7 bases, and 9 bases separated the two germline ends. CDR3 size: 13 residues. CDR3 nucleotides: TGTGCCAGTAGTATCACGGGATACGGGGAGCTGTTTTTT. Translation gives CASSITGYGELFF.